The next 22 T cell receptor beta chains were all read from a single sample in a study of cytomegalovirus exposure and HLA in healthy donors. The PCR was carried out with 60 Vbeta primers and 13 Jbeta primers. Method: immunoSEQ multiplex PCR; TCRdb's copy keeps in-frame clones and lacks some. The sample has approximately 95,000 clones; approximately 80% are singletons. The sample comprised PBMCs. The receptors were gathered from a woman in her 70s in good health and CMV-seropositive.

This clone was detected only a few times. This sequence joins TRBV2 and TRBJ1-6; tentative D call: TRBD1 (5 bases). The CDR3 loop spans 16 amino acids. Germline CDR1 reads SNHLY; CDR2 reads FYNNEI. Trimming removed 0 bases from V and 10 bases from J, with 16 bases in between. For the CDR3, the DNA is TGTGCCAGCAGTGAAGCGGGCAGGGAGGGCTGGTCACCCCTCCACTTT. Residues: CASSEAGREGWSPLHF.

CDR3 DNA: TGTGCCAGCAGCCCCAGAGGAGACTCGACGAACACCGGGGAGCTGTTTTTT. This sequence encodes CASSPRGDSTNTGELFF. The chain employs TRBV9 and TRBJ2-2, with D uncertain. The V gene lost 4 bases and the J gene lost 0 bases, with 16 bases spanning the gap. CDR3 size: 17 residues. CDR1 and CDR2 (germline): SGDLS, YYNGEE.

The CDR3 nucleotides are TGCGCCAGCAGCTCGGAGGGGTATGGCTACACCTTC. Translated, it gives CASSSEGYGYTF. The rearrangement uses TRBV5-1 and TRBJ1-2, with a possible D match to TRBD1 (5 bases). Per the germline V gene, CDR1 is SGHRS and CDR2 is YFSETQ. This CDR3 has 12 amino acids. Trimming removed 3 bases from V and 5 bases from J, with 8 bases in between.

The chain has TRBV27 and TRBJ2-1, with 8 bases fitting TRBD2. With V trimmed by 6 bases and J by 1 base, 8 bases remained unmatched. The germline CDR1 and CDR2 sequences are MNHEY and SMNVEV (reference sequence). CDR3 length: 16 residues. CDR3 sequence (DNA): TGTGCCAGCAGATATACTAGCGGACGTTCCTACAATGAGCAGTTCTTC. Its protein is CASRYTSGRSYNEQFF.

This clone appeared a single time. The rearrangement links TRBV7-2 to TRBJ1-5; unclear D gene. Trimming stripped 0 bases from V and 7 bases from J, with 16 bases between. Germline V gene lookup returns CDR1 SGHTA and CDR2 FQGNSA. This CDR3 region has 16 residues. CDR3 sequence (DNA): TGTGCCAGCAGCTTAGCGGGCAGCGGGAATGGCCAGCCCCAGCATTTT. Its protein is CASSLAGSGNGQPQHF.

V and J are TRBV19 and TRBJ2-1; 10 bases match TRBD2. The ends lost 3 bases at V and 7 bases at J; junction bases unmatched: 9. This CDR3 is built from 16 residues. From germline, CDR1 is LNHDA and CDR2 SQIVND (reference sequence). The CDR3 DNA reads TGTGCCAGTAGTATTTTGCCTAGCGGGAGATTTAATGAGCAGTTCTTC. The encoded protein is CASSILPSGRFNEQFF.

The chain recombines TRBV10-3 with TRBJ1-1; 9 bases fit TRBD1. The CDR3 consists of 16 residues. The J segment lost 3 bases and the V segment lost 3 bases, leaving 8 bases of the junction unmatched. Germline values: CDR1 ENHRY, CDR2 SYGVKD. CDR3: CAISDIFGQGYTEAFF. CDR3 nucleotide sequence: TGTGCCATCAGTGATATTTTCGGACAGGGGTACACTGAAGCTTTCTTT.

Turning to this clone: Other DNA sequences in the same sample also yield this CDR3. The chain carries TRBV18 and TRBJ2-5; weak D call: TRBD1 (6 bases). The CDR3 totals 13 residues. CDR1 and CDR2 (germline): KGHSH, LQKENI. V dropped 3 bases and J dropped 2 bases, with 7 bases sitting between them. This chain's CDR3 is CASSPGQQETQYF. As DNA, the CDR3 is TGTGCCAGCTCACCTGGACAGCAAGAGACCCAGTACTTC. Full variable domain (outside the CDR3, taken from reference TRBV18 and TRBJ2-5): NAGVMQNPRHLVRRRGQEARLRCSPMKGHSHVYWYRQLPEEGLKFMVYLQKENIIDESGMPKERFSAEFPKEGPSILRIQQVVRGDSAAYFCASSPGQQETQYFGPGTRLLVL.

This sequence joins TRBV28 and TRBJ1-2; D gene unclear. CDR1 and CDR2 from the germline V gene are MDHEN and SYDVKM. The length of the CDR3 is 13 residues. V was clipped by 6 bases and J by 4 bases, with 12 bases between them. CDR3 sequence: CASRSTISYGYTF. CDR3 DNA sequence: TGTGCCAGCAGGTCTACTATCTCCTATGGCTACACCTTC.

CDR3 sequence: CATSFSSGRAYEQYF. The DNA of the CDR3 is TGTGCCACCTCATTTTCCAGCGGGAGGGCCTACGAGCAGTACTTC. The rearrangement uses TRBV19 and TRBJ2-7; 10 bases are shared with TRBD2. With 10 bases clipped from V and 2 bases from J, the junction kept 11 bases outside the gene matches. Per the germline V gene, CDR1 is LNHDA and CDR2 is SQIVND (reference sequence). This CDR3 comprises 15 residues.

J is TRBJ2-4 and V is TRBV27; 11 bases are shared with TRBD1. From germline, CDR1 is MNHEY and CDR2 SMNVEV (reference sequence). This CDR3 spans 19 amino acids. V trimming: 6 bases; J trimming: 0 bases; junction bases outside the gene matches: 13. The CDR3 DNA reads TGTGCCAGCAGCCTAACCGGGACAGGGGGTGGCTTAGCCAAAAACATTCAGTACTTC. The encoded protein is CASSLTGTGGGLAKNIQYF.

This chain connects TRBV5-1 to TRBJ2-1, with D tentatively TRBD2 (5 bases). The V gene lost 5 bases and the J gene lost 8 bases, with 17 bases spanning the gap. This CDR3 comprises 14 residues. In germline, CDR1 is SGHRS, CDR2 YFSETQ. Written as DNA, the CDR3 is TGCGCCAGCAGGACTAACCCTTCTTCGGATGAGCAGTTCTTC. Its protein product is CASRTNPSSDEQFF.

The chain recombines TRBV19 with TRBJ1-1, with 8 bases fitting TRBD1. After removal of 1 base from V and 8 bases from J, the junction contained 0 bases not matched to a gene. The CDR3 runs to 12 residues. In germline, CDR1 is LNHDA, CDR2 SQIVND (reference sequence). The CDR3 sequence: CASSIGDREAFF. The CDR3 DNA sequence: TGTGCCAGTAGTATAGGGGACAGGGAAGCTTTCTTT.

The chain joins TRBV30 to TRBJ2-2, with a weak D call TRBD2 (5 bases). Germline V gene sequence: CDR1 GTSNPN, CDR2 SVGIG (reference sequence). The V end was cut by 5 bases, the J end by 6 bases, with 16 bases between. This CDR3 is built from 14 residues. This CDR3 reads CAWDNGGRAGELFF. CDR3 DNA sequence: TGTGCCTGGGACAACGGAGGAAGGGCCGGGGAGCTGTTTTTT.

V usage is TRBV25-1 and J usage is TRBJ2-1; 10 bases fit TRBD2. Germline CDR1 reads MGHDK; CDR2 reads SYGVNS. The CDR3 runs 15 residues. Losses at the gene ends were 4 bases for V and 10 bases for J; bases not matched to a gene: 10. CDR3 loop: CASSGTSGALSEQFF. For the CDR3, the DNA is TGTGCCAGCAGTGGTACTAGCGGGGCATTATCAGAGCAGTTCTTC.

The J gene is TRBJ2-1, the V gene TRBV4-3, with 10 bases that match TRBD2. This CDR3 has 16 amino acids. CDR1 and CDR2 from the germline V gene are LGHNA and YSLEER. V was clipped by 7 bases and J by 3 bases; unmatched bases: 9. The CDR3 loop reads CASKRRLAGDYNEQFF. DNA for the CDR3: TGCGCCAGCAAGCGGAGGCTAGCGGGAGACTACAATGAGCAGTTCTTC.

This CDR3 is CASSLVGPTGTQYF. The CDR3 DNA follows: TGTGCCAGCAGCTTGGTGGGGCCCACGGGGACCCAGTACTTC. The chain recombines TRBV5-4 with TRBJ2-5; D perhaps matches TRBD1 (5 bases). CDR3 length: 14 residues. CDR1 is SGHNT, CDR2 YYREEE, per germline (reference sequence). V shed 0 bases and J shed 7 bases, with 13 bases lying between them.

The chain joins TRBV28 to TRBJ1-5; 7 nucleotides match TRBD1. This CDR3 has 14 amino acids. Per germline, CDR1 MDHEN and CDR2 SYDVKM. With V trimmed by 6 bases and J by 3 bases, 5 bases remained unmatched. The CDR3, as DNA: TGTGCCAGCAGACCAGGGGGAGTCAATCAGCCCCAGCATTTT. This encodes CASRPGGVNQPQHF.

V is TRBV6-1 and J is TRBJ2-1, with D perhaps TRBD2 (6 bases). V was pared by 6 bases and J by 1 base, with 7 bases between. CDR3 size: 13 residues. Germline V lookup: CDR1 MNHNS, CDR2 SASEGT. The CDR3 sequence: CASRGTSYNEQFF. The DNA of the CDR3 is TGTGCCAGCAGGGGGACTTCCTACAATGAGCAGTTCTTC.

The rearrangement links TRBV6-5 to TRBJ1-3; D ambiguous. CDR3 length equals 13 residues. The V and J ends lost 6 bases and 4 bases respectively, with 10 bases between them. The germline V gene has CDR1 MNHEY and CDR2 SVGAGI. The CDR3 is CASSGGGGNTIYF. CDR3 in DNA: TGTGCCAGCAGCGGAGGAGGCGGAAACACCATATATTTT.

The chain links TRBV7-3 to TRBJ2-2, with 7 bases aligning to TRBD2. This CDR3 comprises 18 residues. Germline V gene data show CDR1 as SGHTA and CDR2 as FQGTGA. The V and J ends lost 2 bases and 4 bases, in that order; junction bases with no gene match: 13. Here the CDR3 DNA reads TGTGCCAGCAGCTTAGTAGGCGGGAGAGCCCCGGGCACCGGGGAGCTGTTTTTT. This codes for CASSLVGGRAPGTGELFF. The variable domain in full, with the rest retrieved from reference TRBV7-3 and TRBJ2-2, is GAGVSQTPSNKVTEKGKYVELRCDPISGHTALYWYRQSLGQGPEFLIYFQGTGAADDSGLPNDRFFAVRPEGSVSTLKIQRTERGDSAVYLCASSLVGGRAPGTGELFFGEGSRLTVL.

This clone was detected once. V usage is TRBV5-1 and J usage is TRBJ1-2; 11 bases map to TRBD1. The CDR3 totals 14 residues. The germline gives CDR1 SGHRS, CDR2 YFSETQ. After removal of 4 bases from V and 8 bases from J, the junction contained 7 bases not matched to a gene. DNA of the CDR3: TGCGCCAGCAGCGTGGGACAGGGGGAGACCGGCTACACCTTC. Its protein is CASSVGQGETGYTF.